This TCR beta chain was recorded in a study of vaccination and CD4 T cells after COVID-19. Study at large: Convalescent individuals numbered four females and six males, two being Hispanic.

The CDR3 length is 15 residues. Between the trimmed V and J ends, which lost 5 bases and 3 bases, there was a span of 17 bases. The germline CDR1 and CDR2 sequences are MDHEN and SYDVKM. Scientists ran DNA taken from cultured CD4+ T cells through the Oncomine TCR Beta short-read assay for sequencing. TCRdb itself ran the PCR reads through MiXCR, one entry per CDR3 protein. Of 15,000 or so distinct CDR3 sequences in the sample, more than 65% were seen once. Treatment specified: roughly ten-day PBMC culture with coronavirus spike peptide pools or control peptides (ViraFEST assay). Each of days 3 and 7 saw half the medium replaced by fresh IL-2 medium. Worth noting for this clonotype: What it binds is not known.

The chain joins TRBV28 to TRBJ2-7; tentative D call: TRBD1 (6 bases). The sample taken for sequencing was CD4+ T cells from blood, cultured in vitro. The sequence was obtained from a human donor who had recovered from COVID-19. CDR3 DNA: TGTGCCAGCAGTCGACAGGAAAAGTATGGCTACGAGCAGTACTTC. It translates to CASSRQEKYGYEQYF.